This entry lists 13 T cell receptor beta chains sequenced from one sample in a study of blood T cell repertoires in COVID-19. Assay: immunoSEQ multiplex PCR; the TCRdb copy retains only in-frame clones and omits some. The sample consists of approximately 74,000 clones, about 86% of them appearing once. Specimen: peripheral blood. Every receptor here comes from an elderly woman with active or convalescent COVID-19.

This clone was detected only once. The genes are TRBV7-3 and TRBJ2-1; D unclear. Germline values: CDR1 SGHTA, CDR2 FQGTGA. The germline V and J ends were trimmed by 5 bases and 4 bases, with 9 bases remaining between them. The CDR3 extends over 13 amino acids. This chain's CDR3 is CASSPSRYNEQFF. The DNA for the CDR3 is TGTGCCAGCAGCCCATCGCGATACAATGAGCAGTTCTTC.

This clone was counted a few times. Here the CDR3 reads CASSPQGSSNQPQHF. CDR3 coding DNA: TGTGCCAGCAGCCCGCAGGGAAGTAGCAATCAGCCCCAGCATTTT. The rearrangement links TRBV7-9 to TRBJ1-5; maybe TRBD1 (5 bases). The CDR3 is 15 residues long. CDR1 SEHNR and CDR2 FQNEAQ come from the germline V gene (reference sequence). Trimming stripped 5 bases from V and 0 bases from J, with 11 bases between. Drawing the rest from reference TRBV7-9 and TRBJ1-5, the complete variable domain is DTGVSQNPRHKITKRGQNVTFRCDPISEHNRLYWYRQTLGQGPEFLTYFQNEAQLEKSRLLSDRFSAERPKGSFSTLEIQRTEQGDSAMYLCASSPQGSSNQPQHFGDGTRLSIL.

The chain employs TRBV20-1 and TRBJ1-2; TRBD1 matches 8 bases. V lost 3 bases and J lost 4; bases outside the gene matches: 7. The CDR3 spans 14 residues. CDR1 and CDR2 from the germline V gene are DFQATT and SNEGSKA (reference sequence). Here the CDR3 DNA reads TGCAGTGCTAGTGGGACAGGTTTTTTCTATGGCTACACCTTC. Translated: CSASGTGFFYGYTF.

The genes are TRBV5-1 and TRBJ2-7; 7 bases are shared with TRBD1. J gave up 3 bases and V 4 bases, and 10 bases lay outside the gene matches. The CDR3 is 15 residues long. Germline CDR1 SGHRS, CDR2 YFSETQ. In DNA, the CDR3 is TGCGCCAGCAGCCCAAACCTCGGGACAGACTACGAGCAGTACTTC. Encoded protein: CASSPNLGTDYEQYF. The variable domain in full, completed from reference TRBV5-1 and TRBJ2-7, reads KAGVTQTPRYLIKTRGQQVTLSCSPISGHRSVSWYQQTPGQGLQFLFEYFSETQRNKGNFPGRFSGRQFSNSRSEMNVSTLELGDSALYLCASSPNLGTDYEQYFGPGTRLTVT.

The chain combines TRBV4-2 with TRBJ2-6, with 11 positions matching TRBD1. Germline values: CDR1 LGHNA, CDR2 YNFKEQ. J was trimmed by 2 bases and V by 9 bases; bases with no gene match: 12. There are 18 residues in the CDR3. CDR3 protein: CASNPGQGGITGANVLTF. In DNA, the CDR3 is TGTGCCAGTAACCCGGGACAGGGGGGGATTACTGGGGCCAACGTCCTGACTTTC.

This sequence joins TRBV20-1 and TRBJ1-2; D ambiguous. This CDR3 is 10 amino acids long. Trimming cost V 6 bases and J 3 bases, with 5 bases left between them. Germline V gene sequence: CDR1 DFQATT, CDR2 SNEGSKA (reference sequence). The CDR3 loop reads CSALDYGYTF. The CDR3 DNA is TGCAGTGCCCTAGACTATGGCTACACCTTC.

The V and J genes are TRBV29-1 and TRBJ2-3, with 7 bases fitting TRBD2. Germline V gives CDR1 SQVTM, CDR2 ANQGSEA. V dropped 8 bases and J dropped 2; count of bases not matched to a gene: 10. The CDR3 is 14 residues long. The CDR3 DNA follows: TGCAGCCTCACCCCGGGACTACACACAGATACGCAGTATTTT. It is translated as CSLTPGLHTDTQYF.

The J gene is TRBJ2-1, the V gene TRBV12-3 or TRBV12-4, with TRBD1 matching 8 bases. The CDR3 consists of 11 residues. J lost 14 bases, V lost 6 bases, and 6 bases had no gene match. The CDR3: CASSFRTGKFF. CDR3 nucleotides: TGTGCCAGCAGCTTCCGGACAGGGAAGTTCTTC.

CDR3: CATSRDQAGENQPQHF. The CDR3 DNA is TGTGCCACCAGCAGAGATCAAGCAGGGGAAAATCAGCCCCAGCATTTT. The chain is built from TRBV15 and TRBJ1-5, with D possibly being TRBD1 (6 bases). The V gene's germline CDR1 is LNHNV and CDR2 YYDKDF (reference sequence). V dropped 0 bases and J dropped 4 bases, with 13 bases sitting between them. The CDR3 consists of 16 residues.

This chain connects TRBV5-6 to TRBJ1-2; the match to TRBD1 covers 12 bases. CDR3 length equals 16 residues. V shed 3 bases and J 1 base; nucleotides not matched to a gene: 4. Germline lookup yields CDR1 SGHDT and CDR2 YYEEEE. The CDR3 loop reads CASSWGQGAGNYGYTF. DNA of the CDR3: TGTGCCAGCAGCTGGGGACAGGGGGCTGGTAACTATGGCTACACCTTC.

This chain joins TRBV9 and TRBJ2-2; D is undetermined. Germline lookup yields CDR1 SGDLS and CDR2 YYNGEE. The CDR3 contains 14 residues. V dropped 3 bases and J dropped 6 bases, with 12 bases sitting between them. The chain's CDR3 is CASSASPRAGELFF. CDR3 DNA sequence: TGTGCCAGCAGCGCCTCCCCGCGTGCCGGGGAGCTGTTTTTT.

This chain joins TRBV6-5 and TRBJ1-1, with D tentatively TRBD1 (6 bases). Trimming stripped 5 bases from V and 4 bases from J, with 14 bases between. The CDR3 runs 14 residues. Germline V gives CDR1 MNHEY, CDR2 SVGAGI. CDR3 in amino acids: CASSQQGKGTEAFF. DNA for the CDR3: TGTGCCAGCAGTCAACAGGGAAAGGGCACTGAAGCTTTCTTT.

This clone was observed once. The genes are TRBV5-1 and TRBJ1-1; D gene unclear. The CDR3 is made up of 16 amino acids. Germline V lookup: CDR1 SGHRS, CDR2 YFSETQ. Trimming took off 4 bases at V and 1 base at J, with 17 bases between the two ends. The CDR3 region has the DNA TGCGCCAGCAGCCTCGGGAGGGCATTGGGGAACACTGAAGCTTTCTTT. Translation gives CASSLGRALGNTEAFF. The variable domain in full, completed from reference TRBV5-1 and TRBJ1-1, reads KAGVTQTPRYLIKTRGQQVTLSCSPISGHRSVSWYQQTPGQGLQFLFEYFSETQRNKGNFPGRFSGRQFSNSRSEMNVSTLELGDSALYLCASSLGRALGNTEAFFGQGTRLTVV.